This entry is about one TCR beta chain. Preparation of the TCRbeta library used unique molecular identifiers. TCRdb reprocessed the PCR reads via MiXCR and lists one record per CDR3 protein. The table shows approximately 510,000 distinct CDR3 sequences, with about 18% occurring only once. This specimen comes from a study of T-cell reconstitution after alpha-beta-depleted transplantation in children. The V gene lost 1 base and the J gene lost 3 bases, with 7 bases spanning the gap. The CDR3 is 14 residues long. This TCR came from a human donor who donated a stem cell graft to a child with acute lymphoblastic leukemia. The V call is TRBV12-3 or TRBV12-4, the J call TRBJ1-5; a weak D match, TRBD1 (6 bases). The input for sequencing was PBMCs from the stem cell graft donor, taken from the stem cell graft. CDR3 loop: CASSLGDINQPQHF. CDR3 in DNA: TGTGCCAGCAGTTTAGGGGACATCAATCAGCCCCAGCATTTT.